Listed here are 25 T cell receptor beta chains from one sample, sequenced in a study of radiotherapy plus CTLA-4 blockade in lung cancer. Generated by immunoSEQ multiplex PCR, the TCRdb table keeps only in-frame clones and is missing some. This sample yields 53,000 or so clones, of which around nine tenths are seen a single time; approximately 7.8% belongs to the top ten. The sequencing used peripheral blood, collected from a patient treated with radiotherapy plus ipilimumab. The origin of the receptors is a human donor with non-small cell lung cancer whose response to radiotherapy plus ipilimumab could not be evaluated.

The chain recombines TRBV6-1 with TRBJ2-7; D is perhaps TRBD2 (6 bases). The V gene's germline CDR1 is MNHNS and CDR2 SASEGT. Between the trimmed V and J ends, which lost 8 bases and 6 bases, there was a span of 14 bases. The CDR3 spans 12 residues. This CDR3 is CASSPRGTEQYF. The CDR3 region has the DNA TGTGCCAGCTCCCCACGGGGGACCGAGCAGTACTTC.

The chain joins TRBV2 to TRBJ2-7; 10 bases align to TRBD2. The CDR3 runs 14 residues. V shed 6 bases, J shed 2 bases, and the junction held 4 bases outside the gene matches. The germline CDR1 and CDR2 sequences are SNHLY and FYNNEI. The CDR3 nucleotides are TGTGCCAGCAGGGTAGCGGGGGGTCCCTACGAGCAGTACTTC. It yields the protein CASRVAGGPYEQYF. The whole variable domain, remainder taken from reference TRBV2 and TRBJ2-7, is EPEVTQTPSHQVTQMGQEVILRCVPISNHLYFYWYRQILGQKVEFLVSFYNNEISEKSEIFDDQFSVERPDGSNFTLKIRSTKLEDSAMYFCASRVAGGPYEQYFGPGTRLTVT.

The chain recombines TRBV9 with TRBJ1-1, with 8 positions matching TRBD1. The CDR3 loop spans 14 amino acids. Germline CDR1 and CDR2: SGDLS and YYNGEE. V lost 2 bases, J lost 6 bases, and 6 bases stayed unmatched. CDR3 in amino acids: CASSVGNRGAEAFF. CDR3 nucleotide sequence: TGTGCCAGCAGCGTGGGAAACAGGGGGGCTGAAGCTTTCTTT.

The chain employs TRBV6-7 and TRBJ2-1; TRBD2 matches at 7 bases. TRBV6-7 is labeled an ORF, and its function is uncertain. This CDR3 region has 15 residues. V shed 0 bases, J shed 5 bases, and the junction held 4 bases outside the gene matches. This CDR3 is CASSYSASGNNEQFF. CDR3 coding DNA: TGTGCCAGCAGTTACTCGGCTAGCGGAAACAATGAGCAGTTCTTC.

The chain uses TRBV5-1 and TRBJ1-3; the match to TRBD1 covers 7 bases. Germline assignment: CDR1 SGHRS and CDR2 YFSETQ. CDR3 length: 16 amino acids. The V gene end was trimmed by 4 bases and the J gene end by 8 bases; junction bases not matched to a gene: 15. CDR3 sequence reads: CASSRRDSRAGDTIYF. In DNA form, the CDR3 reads TGCGCCAGCAGCCGCCGGGACAGTAGGGCCGGTGACACCATATATTTT.

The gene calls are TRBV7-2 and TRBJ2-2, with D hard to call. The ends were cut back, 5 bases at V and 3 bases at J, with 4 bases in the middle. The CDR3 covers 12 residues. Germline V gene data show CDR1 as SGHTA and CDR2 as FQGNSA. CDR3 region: CASSPYTGELFF. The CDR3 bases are TGTGCCAGCAGCCCTTACACCGGGGAGCTGTTTTTT.

This CDR3 is CASSGRGGSLSYNSPLHF. In DNA, the CDR3 is TGTGCCAGCAGTGGAAGGGGGGGGTCCCTCTCCTATAATTCACCCCTCCACTTT. The chain recombines TRBV6-4 with TRBJ1-6, with D tentatively TRBD1 (6 bases). Germline CDR1 reads MRHNA; CDR2 reads SNTAGT. This CDR3 region has 18 residues. Between the trimmed V and J ends, which lost 4 bases and 0 bases, there was a span of 16 bases.

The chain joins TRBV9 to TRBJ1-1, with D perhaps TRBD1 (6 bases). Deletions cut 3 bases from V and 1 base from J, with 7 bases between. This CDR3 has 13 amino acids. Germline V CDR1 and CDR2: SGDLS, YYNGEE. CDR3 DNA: TGTGCCAGCAGCGGAGGGGGGAACACTGAAGCTTTCTTT. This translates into CASSGGGNTEAFF.

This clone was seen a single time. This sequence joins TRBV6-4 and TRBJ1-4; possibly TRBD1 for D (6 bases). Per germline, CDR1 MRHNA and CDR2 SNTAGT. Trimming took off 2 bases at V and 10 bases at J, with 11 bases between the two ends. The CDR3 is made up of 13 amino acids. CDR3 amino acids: CASSDTATGKLFF. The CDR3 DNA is TGTGCCAGCAGTGACACCGCGACAGGAAAACTGTTTTTT.

The CDR3 sequence is CASSGGLATWHHQPQHF. The CDR3 DNA is TGTGCCAGCAGTGGGGGCTTAGCTACATGGCATCATCAGCCCCAGCATTTT. The chain uses TRBV21-1 and TRBJ1-5; the table calls TRBD1, which could not be checked here. TRBV21-1 is a pseudogene. CDR3 length: 17 amino acids.

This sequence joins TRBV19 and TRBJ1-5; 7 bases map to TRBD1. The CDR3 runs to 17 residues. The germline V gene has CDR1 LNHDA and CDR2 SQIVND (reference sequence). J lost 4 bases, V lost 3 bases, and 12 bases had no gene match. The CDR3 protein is CASSIGPQGVGNQPQHF. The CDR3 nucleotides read TGTGCCAGTAGTATTGGGCCGCAGGGGGTTGGGAATCAGCCCCAGCATTTT.

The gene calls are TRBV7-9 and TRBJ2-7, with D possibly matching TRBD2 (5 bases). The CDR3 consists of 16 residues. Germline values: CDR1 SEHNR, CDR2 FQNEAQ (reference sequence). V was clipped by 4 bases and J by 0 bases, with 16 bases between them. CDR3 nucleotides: TGTGCCAGCAGCTCCATTCTCCTAGGGAGCTCCTACGAGCAGTACTTC. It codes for CASSSILLGSSYEQYF.

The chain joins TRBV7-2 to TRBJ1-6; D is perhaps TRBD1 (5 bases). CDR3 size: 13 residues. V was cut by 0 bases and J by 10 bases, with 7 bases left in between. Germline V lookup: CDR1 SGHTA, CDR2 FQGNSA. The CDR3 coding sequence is TGTGCCAGCAGCTTAGCCCAGGGATCACCCCTCCACTTT. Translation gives CASSLAQGSPLHF.

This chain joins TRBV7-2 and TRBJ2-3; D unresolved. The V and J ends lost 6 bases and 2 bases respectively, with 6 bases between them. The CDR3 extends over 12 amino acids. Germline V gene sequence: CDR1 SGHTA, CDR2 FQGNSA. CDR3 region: CASRAVTDTQYF. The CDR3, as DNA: TGTGCCAGCAGAGCCGTCACAGATACGCAGTATTTT.

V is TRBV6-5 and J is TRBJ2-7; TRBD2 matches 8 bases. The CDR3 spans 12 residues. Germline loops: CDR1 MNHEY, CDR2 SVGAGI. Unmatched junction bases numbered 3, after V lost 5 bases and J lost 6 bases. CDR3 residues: CASSRTSGEQYF. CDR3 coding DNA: TGTGCCAGCAGTCGCACTAGCGGCGAGCAGTACTTC.

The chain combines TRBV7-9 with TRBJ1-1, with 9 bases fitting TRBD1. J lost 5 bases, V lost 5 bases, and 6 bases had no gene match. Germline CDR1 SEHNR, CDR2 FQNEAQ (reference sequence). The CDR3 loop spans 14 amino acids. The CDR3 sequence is CASSPQGAQTEAFF. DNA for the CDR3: TGTGCCAGCAGCCCACAGGGGGCGCAAACTGAAGCTTTCTTT. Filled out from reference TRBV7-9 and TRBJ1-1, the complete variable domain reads DTGVSQNPRHKITKRGQNVTFRCDPISEHNRLYWYRQTLGQGPEFLTYFQNEAQLEKSRLLSDRFSAERPKGSFSTLEIQRTEQGDSAMYLCASSPQGAQTEAFFGQGTRLTVV.

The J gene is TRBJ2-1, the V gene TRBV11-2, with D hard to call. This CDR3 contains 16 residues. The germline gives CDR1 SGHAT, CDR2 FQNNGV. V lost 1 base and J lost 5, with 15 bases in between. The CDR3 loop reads CASSLGTAHLNNEQFF. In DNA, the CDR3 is TGTGCCAGCAGCTTAGGAACAGCCCACCTAAACAATGAGCAGTTCTTC.

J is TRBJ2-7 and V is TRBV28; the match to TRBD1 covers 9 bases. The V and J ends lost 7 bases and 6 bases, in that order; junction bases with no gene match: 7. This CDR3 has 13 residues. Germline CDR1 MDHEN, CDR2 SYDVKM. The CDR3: CASTRGQGPEQYF. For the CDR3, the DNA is TGTGCCAGCACTCGGGGACAGGGTCCCGAGCAGTACTTC.

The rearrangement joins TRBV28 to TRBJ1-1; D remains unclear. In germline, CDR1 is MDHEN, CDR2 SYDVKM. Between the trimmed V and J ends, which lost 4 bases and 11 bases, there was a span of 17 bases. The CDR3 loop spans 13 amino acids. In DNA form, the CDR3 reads TGTGCCAGCAGTTCTAGAGCGTCGGTCTCGGCTTTCTTT. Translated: CASSSRASVSAFF.

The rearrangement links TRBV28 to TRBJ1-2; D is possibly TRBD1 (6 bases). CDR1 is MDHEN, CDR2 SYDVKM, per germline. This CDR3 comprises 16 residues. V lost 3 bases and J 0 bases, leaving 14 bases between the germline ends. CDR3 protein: CASSFGGAESNYGYTF. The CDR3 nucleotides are TGTGCCAGCAGTTTCGGGGGGGCCGAATCTAACTATGGCTACACCTTC.

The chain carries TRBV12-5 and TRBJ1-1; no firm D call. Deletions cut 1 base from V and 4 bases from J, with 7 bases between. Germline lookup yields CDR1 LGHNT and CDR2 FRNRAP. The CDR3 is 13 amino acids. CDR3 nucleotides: TGTGCTAGTGGTTTGGCACTAACCACTGAAGCTTTCTTT. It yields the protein CASGLALTTEAFF.

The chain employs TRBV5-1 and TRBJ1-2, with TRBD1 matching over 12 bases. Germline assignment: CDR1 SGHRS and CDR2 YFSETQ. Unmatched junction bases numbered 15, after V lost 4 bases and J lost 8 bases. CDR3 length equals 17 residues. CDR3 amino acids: CASSRRNAGQGAWGYTF. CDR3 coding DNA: TGCGCCAGCAGCCGTAGAAATGCGGGACAGGGGGCGTGGGGCTACACCTTC.

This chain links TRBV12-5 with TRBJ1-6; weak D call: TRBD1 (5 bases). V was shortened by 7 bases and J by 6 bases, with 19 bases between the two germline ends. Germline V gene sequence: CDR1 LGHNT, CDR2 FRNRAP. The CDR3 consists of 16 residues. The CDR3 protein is CASATSKGHRNSPLHF. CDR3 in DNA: TGTGCTAGTGCCACCTCTAAAGGACACCGTAATTCACCCCTCCACTTT.

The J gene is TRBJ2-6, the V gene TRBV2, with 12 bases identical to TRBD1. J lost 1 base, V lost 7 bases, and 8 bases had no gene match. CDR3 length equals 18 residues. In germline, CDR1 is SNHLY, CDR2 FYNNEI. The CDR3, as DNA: TGTGCCAGCACTAGTCGGGACAGGGGGCGTTCTGGGGCCAACGTCCTGACTTTC. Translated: CASTSRDRGRSGANVLTF. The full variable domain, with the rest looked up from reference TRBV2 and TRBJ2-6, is EPEVTQTPSHQVTQMGQEVILRCVPISNHLYFYWYRQILGQKVEFLVSFYNNEISEKSEIFDDQFSVERPDGSNFTLKIRSTKLEDSAMYFCASTSRDRGRSGANVLTFGAGSRLTVL.

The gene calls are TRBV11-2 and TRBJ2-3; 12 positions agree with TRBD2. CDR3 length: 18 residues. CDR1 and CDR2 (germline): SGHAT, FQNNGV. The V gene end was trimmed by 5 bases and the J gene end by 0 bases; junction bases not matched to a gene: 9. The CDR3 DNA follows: TGTGCCAGCAGCGGTCTAGCGGGGGGGGGACTAAGCACAGATACGCAGTATTTT. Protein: CASSGLAGGGLSTDTQYF.